A selection of T cell receptor beta chains follows, all from one sample in a study of glioma-infiltrating T cells. TCRdb re-called the multiplex PCR reads through MiXCR, storing one row per CDR3 protein. The sample lists about 200,000 distinct CDR3 sequences, more than 25% seen once, with around 20% in the top ten. The sequencing input was glioma tissue, nonneoplastic brain tissue, or PBMCs (not recorded which). The origin of the receptors is a human donor with low-grade glioma or glioblastoma, undergoing nonglioma brain surgery, or in good health (not recorded which). The CDR3 runs from the conserved cysteine through the conserved F or W. The D gene is left open where the match is weak. Rows may omit the clone size; those that give it use once, few, many or a size class.

D gene	V gene	J gene	clone size	CDR3 DNA	CDR3 protein
-	TRBV7-2	TRBJ1-3	-	TGTGCCAGCAGCCCTGGGCGAAACACAGTATATTTT	CASSPGRNTVYF
-	TRBV4-2	TRBJ2-3	-	TGTGCCAGCAGCCAAGGGCCTTTATCAGCGGGTGATACGCAGTATTTT	CASSQGPLSAGDTQYF
-	TRBV6-1	TRBJ2-2	many	TGTGCCAGCAGGCCCATAAGGGGAGGCACCGGGGAGCTGTTTTTT	CASRPIRGGTGELFF
-	TRBV3-1	TRBJ2-7	-	TGTGCCAGCAGCTCGATAGCGGTAAGCTCCTACGAGCAGTACTTC	CASSSIAVSSYEQYF
-	TRBV20-1	TRBJ1-6	many	TGCAGTGCTAGAGGGCCAAGCTGGGGTTCACCCCTCCACTTT	CSARGPSWGSPLHF
TRBD1	TRBV19	TRBJ2-2	-	TGTGCCAGTAGAGCTCCGGGACAGGGATCCGGGGAGCTGTTTTTT	CASRAPGQGSGELFF
-	TRBV4-1	TRBJ1-2	-	TGCGCCAGCAGCCTCCTCGCGTCCGGGGGTATAACTCCTAACTATGGCTACACCTTC	CASSLLASGGITPNYGYTF
-	TRBV24-1	TRBJ1-1	many	TGTGCCACCAGTGGGAACGGGGACGGCACTGAAGCTTTCTTT	CATSGNGDGTEAFF
TRBD1	TRBV5-5	TRBJ2-7	few	TGTGCCAGCACGACAGCGGGACAGGGCCCCTACGAGCAGTACTTC	CASTTAGQGPYEQYF
-	TRBV11-2	TRBJ2-1	many	TGTGCCAGCAGCTATAACTACAATGAGCAGTTCTTC	CASSYNYNEQFF
TRBD1	TRBV14	TRBJ2-1	few	TGTGCCAGCAGCCTTTACAGGGGTTCCTACAATGAGCAGTTCTTC	CASSLYRGSYNEQFF